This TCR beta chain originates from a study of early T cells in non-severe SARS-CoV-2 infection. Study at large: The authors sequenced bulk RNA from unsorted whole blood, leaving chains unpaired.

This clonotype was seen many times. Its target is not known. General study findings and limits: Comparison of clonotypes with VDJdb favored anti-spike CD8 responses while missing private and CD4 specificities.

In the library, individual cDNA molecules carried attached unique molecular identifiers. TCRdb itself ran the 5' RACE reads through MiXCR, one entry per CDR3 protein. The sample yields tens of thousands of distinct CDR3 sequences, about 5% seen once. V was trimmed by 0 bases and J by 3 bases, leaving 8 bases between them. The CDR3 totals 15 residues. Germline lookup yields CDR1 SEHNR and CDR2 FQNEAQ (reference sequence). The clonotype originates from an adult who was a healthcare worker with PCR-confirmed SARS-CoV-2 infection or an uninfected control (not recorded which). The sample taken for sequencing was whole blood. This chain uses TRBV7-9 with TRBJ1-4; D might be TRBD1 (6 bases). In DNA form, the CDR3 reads TGTGCCAGCAGCTTAGCGGGGGCGTCTAATGAAAAACTGTTTTTT. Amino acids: CASSLAGASNEKLFF.